This TCR beta chain was found in a study of T cells in localized non-small cell lung cancer. Whole-study results and caveats: The appearance of a median around 57 of the top 100 tumor clones was seen in adjacent lung. Greater blood T cell density accompanied longer overall survival.

Libraries were prepared by immunoSEQ multiplex PCR; TCRdb keeps only in-frame clonotypes and omits some of them. Seen here are 75,000 to 80,000 clones, over 75% observed once, and the top ten hold roughly 9%. This CDR3 has 13 residues. CDR1 and CDR2 (germline): SGHNT, YYREEE (reference sequence). V was cut by 5 bases and J by 4 bases, with 10 bases left in between. Of note for this clone: No antigen is known for it.

The chain joins TRBV5-4 to TRBJ2-1; D not resolved. This TCR came from a female donor aged 60 or older with stage I lung adenocarcinoma. Sequenced here: peripheral blood, sampled before any cancer treatment. This CDR3 reads CASSYSGYNEQFF. CDR3 nucleotide sequence: TGTGCCAGCAGTTATTCAGGTTACAATGAGCAGTTCTTC.